Listed below are T cell receptor beta chains from one sample, sequenced in a study of blood T cells in healthy people across ages. TCRdb fed the 5' RACE reads into MiXCR, producing one record per CDR3 protein. The sample contains nearly 1 million distinct CDR3 sequences, roughly 50% of which appear only once. Sequenced input: blood. The receptors were sampled from a woman aged 55-70 years in good health. Both conserved end residues are part of each CDR3. The D gene is left open where the match is weak. Rows may omit the clone size; those that give it use once, few, many or a size class.

clone_size: -
d_call: -
v_call: TRBV4-1
j_call: TRBJ1-4
cdr3_aa: CASSQGDATNEKLFF
cdr3_nt: TGCGCCAGCAGCCAAGGGGACGCAACTAATGAAAAACTGTTTTTT

clone_size: -
d_call: -
v_call: TRBV3-1
j_call: TRBJ2-3
cdr3_aa: CASSQDGADTQYF
cdr3_nt: TGTGCCAGCAGCCAAGATGGAGCGGATACGCAGTATTTT

clone_size: -
d_call: -
v_call: TRBV7-2
j_call: TRBJ1-3
cdr3_aa: CASSLVGGFGGNTIYF
cdr3_nt: TGTGCCAGCAGCTTAGTGGGGGGCTTTGGTGGAAACACCATATATTTT

clone_size: -
d_call: -
v_call: TRBV21-1
j_call: TRBJ2-5
cdr3_aa: CASLTSGRPETQYF
cdr3_nt: TGTGCCAGCTTGACTAGCGGGAGGCCAGAGACCCAGTACTTC

clone_size: -
d_call: -
v_call: TRBV27
j_call: TRBJ1-1
cdr3_aa: CASSSLWSHTEAFF
cdr3_nt: TGTGCCAGCAGCTCCCTTTGGAGTCACACTGAAGCTTTCTTT

clone_size: few
d_call: -
v_call: TRBV27
j_call: TRBJ2-1
cdr3_aa: CASTGAHNEQFF
cdr3_nt: TGTGCCAGCACCGGAGCCCACAATGAGCAGTTCTTC

clone_size: -
d_call: TRBD1
v_call: TRBV18
j_call: TRBJ2-5
cdr3_aa: CATTLTIWTGQETQYF
cdr3_nt: TGTGCCACCACACTCACCATTTGGACAGGGCAAGAGACCCAGTACTTC

clone_size: -
d_call: TRBD2
v_call: TRBV20-1
j_call: TRBJ2-1
cdr3_aa: CSAPPGLAGGQSNNEQFF
cdr3_nt: TGCAGTGCTCCACCGGGACTAGCGGGAGGACAGTCGAACAATGAGCAGTTCTTC

clone_size: few
d_call: TRBD2
v_call: TRBV5-1
j_call: TRBJ2-1
cdr3_aa: CASSLTGGGSYNEQFF
cdr3_nt: TGCGCCAGCAGCTTGACGGGAGGGGGATCCTACAATGAGCAGTTCTTC

clone_size: -
d_call: -
v_call: TRBV6-1
j_call: TRBJ2-7
cdr3_aa: CASRDSTAYEQYF
cdr3_nt: TGTGCCAGCAGGGACTCGACAGCCTACGAGCAGTACTTC

clone_size: -
d_call: -
v_call: TRBV3-1
j_call: TRBJ2-5
cdr3_aa: CASSQDPARETQYF
cdr3_nt: TGTGCCAGCAGCCAAGATCCAGCTAGAGAGACCCAGTACTTC

clone_size: few
d_call: TRBD2
v_call: TRBV20-1
j_call: TRBJ2-1
cdr3_aa: CSAAKSPTSGANNEQFF
cdr3_nt: TGCAGTGCAGCAAAAAGCCCCACTAGCGGGGCTAACAATGAGCAGTTCTTC

clone_size: few
d_call: TRBD2
v_call: TRBV7-2
j_call: TRBJ2-3
cdr3_aa: CASSQESGRAADTQYF
cdr3_nt: TGTGCCAGCAGTCAAGAGAGCGGGAGGGCGGCAGATACGCAGTATTTT

clone_size: -
d_call: TRBD1
v_call: TRBV20-1
j_call: TRBJ1-4
cdr3_aa: CSASAGTGFNTNEKLFF
cdr3_nt: TGCAGTGCTAGTGCCGGGACAGGGTTTAACACTAATGAAAAACTGTTTTTT

clone_size: -
d_call: -
v_call: TRBV9
j_call: TRBJ1-1
cdr3_aa: CASSGRATEAFF
cdr3_nt: TGTGCCAGCAGCGGAAGGGCGACTGAAGCTTTCTTT

clone_size: -
d_call: -
v_call: TRBV7-9
j_call: TRBJ1-2
cdr3_aa: CASSPGQGNVGYTF
cdr3_nt: TGTGCCAGCAGCCCGGGGCAGGGGAACGTCGGCTACACCTTC

clone_size: -
d_call: -
v_call: TRBV28
j_call: TRBJ2-3
cdr3_aa: CASSPGTVEADTQYF
cdr3_nt: TGTGCCAGCAGTCCCGGGACGGTGGAGGCAGATACGCAGTATTTT

clone_size: -
d_call: -
v_call: TRBV11-2
j_call: TRBJ1-2
cdr3_aa: CASRPRWWGKTNYGYTF
cdr3_nt: TGTGCCAGCAGACCACGGTGGTGGGGAAAGACTAACTATGGCTACACCTTC

clone_size: once
d_call: TRBD2
v_call: TRBV5-1
j_call: TRBJ2-7
cdr3_aa: CASSYLPGLAGGGSYEQYF
cdr3_nt: TGCGCCAGCAGCTACCTACCGGGACTAGCCGGGGGAGGCTCCTACGAGCAGTACTTC

clone_size: few
d_call: -
v_call: TRBV12-3/TRBV12-4
j_call: TRBJ1-6
cdr3_aa: CASSPETVNSPLHF
cdr3_nt: TGTGCCAGCAGTCCGGAGACAGTTAATTCACCCCTCCACTTT

clone_size: -
d_call: TRBD1
v_call: TRBV27
j_call: TRBJ2-1
cdr3_aa: CASRDGQAYEQFF
cdr3_nt: TGTGCCAGCAGGGACGGACAGGCATATGAGCAGTTCTTC

clone_size: -
d_call: TRBD2
v_call: TRBV2
j_call: TRBJ2-5
cdr3_aa: CASRLAGALVLETQYF
cdr3_nt: TGTGCCAGCAGATTAGCGGGAGCGCTCGTCCTAGAGACCCAGTACTTC

clone_size: -
d_call: TRBD2
v_call: TRBV7-2
j_call: TRBJ2-7
cdr3_aa: CASSFPAGEYYEQYF
cdr3_nt: TGTGCCAGCAGCTTCCCCGCGGGAGAGTACTACGAGCAGTACTTC

clone_size: few
d_call: -
v_call: TRBV2
j_call: TRBJ2-4
cdr3_aa: CASRKEPLAKNIQYF
cdr3_nt: TGTGCCAGCAGGAAAGAGCCTCTAGCCAAAAACATTCAGTACTTC

clone_size: few
d_call: TRBD2
v_call: TRBV7-9
j_call: TRBJ2-5
cdr3_aa: CASSLAFAREAQETQYF
cdr3_nt: TGTGCCAGCAGCTTAGCATTTGCGCGGGAGGCCCAAGAGACCCAGTACTTC

clone_size: -
d_call: TRBD1
v_call: TRBV24-1
j_call: TRBJ2-5
cdr3_aa: CATSEMRQGGETQYF
cdr3_nt: TGTGCCACCAGTGAGATGAGACAGGGTGGTGAGACCCAGTACTTC

clone_size: few
d_call: -
v_call: TRBV29-1
j_call: TRBJ1-2
cdr3_aa: CSVLDGYTF
cdr3_nt: TGCAGCGTCTTAGACGGCTACACCTTC

clone_size: -
d_call: -
v_call: TRBV19
j_call: TRBJ2-3
cdr3_aa: CASSIDRTWGTQYF
cdr3_nt: TGTGCCAGTAGTATAGATCGCACTTGGGGTACGCAGTATTTT

clone_size: few
d_call: TRBD2
v_call: TRBV28
j_call: TRBJ2-7
cdr3_aa: CASKGSGQSSYEQYF
cdr3_nt: TGTGCCAGCAAAGGTAGCGGGCAGTCCTCCTACGAGCAGTACTTC

clone_size: few
d_call: TRBD1
v_call: TRBV29-1
j_call: TRBJ1-2
cdr3_aa: CSVDWGQTTANYGYTF
cdr3_nt: TGCAGCGTTGATTGGGGACAGACCACAGCTAACTATGGCTACACCTTC

clone_size: -
d_call: -
v_call: TRBV30
j_call: TRBJ2-5
cdr3_aa: CAWSPVWGQETQYF
cdr3_nt: TGTGCCTGGAGCCCCGTCTGGGGGCAAGAGACCCAGTACTTC

clone_size: -
d_call: -
v_call: TRBV28
j_call: TRBJ2-7
cdr3_aa: CASSPRVRAYEQYF
cdr3_nt: TGTGCCAGCAGTCCCCGGGTCAGGGCCTACGAGCAGTACTTC

clone_size: -
d_call: -
v_call: TRBV12-3/TRBV12-4
j_call: TRBJ1-2
cdr3_aa: CASSLNLGTTYGYTF
cdr3_nt: TGTGCCAGCAGTTTAAACTTGGGGACCACCTATGGCTACACCTTC

clone_size: -
d_call: -
v_call: TRBV21-1
j_call: TRBJ2-7
cdr3_aa: CASSIDRSSYYEQYF
cdr3_nt: TGTGCCAGCAGCATAGACAGGAGCTCTTATTACGAGCAGTACTTC

clone_size: -
d_call: -
v_call: TRBV7-2
j_call: TRBJ2-1
cdr3_aa: CASSYSPLHNEQFF
cdr3_nt: TGTGCCAGCAGCTACTCCCCTCTGCACAATGAGCAGTTCTTC

clone_size: -
d_call: -
v_call: TRBV18
j_call: TRBJ2-3
cdr3_aa: CASSGTFDTQYF
cdr3_nt: TGTGCCAGCTCGGGGACTTTTGATACGCAGTATTTT

clone_size: few
d_call: -
v_call: TRBV7-9
j_call: TRBJ1-2
cdr3_aa: CASSSYLNYGYTF
cdr3_nt: TGTGCCAGCAGTTCGTACCTTAACTATGGCTACACCTTC

clone_size: few
d_call: -
v_call: TRBV28
j_call: TRBJ2-7
cdr3_aa: CASSSRETYEQYF
cdr3_nt: TGTGCCAGCAGTTCAAGGGAAACCTACGAGCAGTACTTC

clone_size: -
d_call: TRBD1
v_call: TRBV20-1
j_call: TRBJ1-4
cdr3_aa: CSARGRTGLNEKLFF
cdr3_nt: TGCAGTGCTAGAGGGAGGACAGGCCTTAATGAAAAACTGTTTTTT

clone_size: -
d_call: -
v_call: TRBV5-6
j_call: TRBJ1-5
cdr3_aa: CASSLRSNQPQHF
cdr3_nt: TGTGCCAGCAGCTTGAGGAGCAATCAGCCCCAGCATTTT

clone_size: -
d_call: -
v_call: TRBV20-1
j_call: TRBJ2-1
cdr3_aa: CSAERRLARNEQFF
cdr3_nt: TGCAGTGCTGAGAGGCGGCTAGCAAGGAATGAGCAGTTCTTC

clone_size: -
d_call: TRBD2
v_call: TRBV14
j_call: TRBJ2-1
cdr3_aa: CASRASGSTYNEQFF
cdr3_nt: TGTGCCAGCAGAGCAAGCGGGAGTACTTACAATGAGCAGTTCTTC

clone_size: few
d_call: TRBD2
v_call: TRBV5-1
j_call: TRBJ2-7
cdr3_aa: CASSLEREGVYEQYF
cdr3_nt: TGCGCCAGCAGCTTGGAACGGGAGGGTGTCTACGAGCAGTACTTC

clone_size: -
d_call: TRBD1
v_call: TRBV20-1
j_call: TRBJ2-5
cdr3_aa: CSPGQAETQYF
cdr3_nt: TGCAGTCCCGGACAGGCAGAGACCCAGTACTTC

clone_size: few
d_call: TRBD2
v_call: TRBV15
j_call: TRBJ2-7
cdr3_aa: CATSPFGLAGEYEQYF
cdr3_nt: TGTGCCACCAGCCCTTTTGGACTAGCGGGAGAGTACGAGCAGTACTTC